This TCR beta chain came from a study of blood T cells in healthy people across ages. Overall study results and limits: Bulk PBMC profiling left naive and antigen-experienced comparisons inconclusive. Donors of long life had a larger count of naive CD4+ cells and greater diversity than aged donors. A roughly linear fall in TCR beta diversity per million T cells was seen with increasing age.

A second about 7 to 11 cycle PCR used barcoded and J-beta primers. TCRdb processed the 5' RACE reads anew with MiXCR; each CDR3 protein has one entry. In the table there are about 680,000 distinct CDR3 sequences, over 45% of which are singletons. As for this clonotype: Its antigen is unknown.

The CDR3 has 14 amino acids. Trimming shortened V by 6 bases and J by 2 bases, and 15 bases separated the two germline ends. Germline CDR1 is DFQATT and CDR2 is SNEGSKA (reference sequence). J is TRBJ2-3 and V is TRBV20-1; weak D call: TRBD2 (6 bases). The sequence was obtained from a woman in her sixties in good health. Sequences were obtained from blood. The CDR3 DNA sequence: TGCAGTGCCAGCCGGGGGATCCTCACAGATACGCAGTATTTT. This codes for CSASRGILTDTQYF.